Sequencing of this T cell receptor beta chain was carried out in a study of cytomegalovirus exposure and HLA in healthy donors. The CDR3 has 15 residues. Germline V gives CDR1 SEHNR, CDR2 FQNEAQ (reference sequence). Deletions cut 3 bases from V and 3 bases from J, with 13 bases between. The PCR ran on 60 Vbeta and 13 Jbeta primers. Generated by immunoSEQ multiplex PCR, the TCRdb table keeps only in-frame clones and is missing some. Of about 190,000 clones in the sample, around 85% are singletons; the top ten hold approximately 6.3%. This clone was counted a few times. The donors (healthy individuals) were bone marrow donors. Donors counted as nominally healthy when sampled, yet unrecorded immune exposures were likely.

Sample: PBMCs. This TCR was recovered from a man in his forties in good health and CMV-seropositive. This chain links TRBV7-9 with TRBJ2-3; perhaps TRBD1 as D (5 bases). The CDR3 loop reads CASSFLQGTTDTQYF. In DNA form, the CDR3 reads TGTGCCAGCAGCTTCCTCCAGGGTACTACAGATACGCAGTATTTT. The full variable domain, with the rest looked up from reference TRBV7-9 and TRBJ2-3, is DTGVSQNPRHKITKRGQNVTFRCDPISEHNRLYWYRQTLGQGPEFLTYFQNEAQLEKSRLLSDRFSAERPKGSFSTLEIQRTEQGDSAMYLCASSFLQGTTDTQYFGPGTRLTVL.